These 30 T cell receptor beta chains share one sample of origin, sequenced in a study of blood T cell repertoires in COVID-19. Data came from immunoSEQ multiplex PCR; TCRdb stores just in-frame clones and leaves some out. The table records about 180,000 clones, 85% to 90% of them present only once. What was sequenced was peripheral blood. Receptors were obtained from a woman aged 25 to 39 with active or convalescent COVID-19.

This chain links TRBV29-1 with TRBJ2-1; 9 bases map to TRBD2. The junction had 6 bases not matched to a gene; V was cut back by 6 bases and J by 0 bases. The length of the CDR3 is 15 residues. The germline gives CDR1 SQVTM, CDR2 ANQGSEA. The CDR3 DNA sequence: TGCAGCGTGGTGACTAGCGGAAGCTCCTACAATGAGCAGTTCTTC. Protein sequence: CSVVTSGSSYNEQFF.

This clone turned up a few times. V and J are TRBV6-5 and TRBJ1-2; D remains ambiguous. Trimming took 8 bases from V and 1 from J, leaving 8 bases between them. Germline CDR1 and CDR2: MNHEY and SVGAGI. The CDR3 is made up of 12 amino acids. In DNA, the CDR3 is TGTGCCAGCGCGCGGGATAACTATGGCTACACCTTC. Translated: CASARDNYGYTF.

This clone was seen more than once but under ten times. The chain carries TRBV2 and TRBJ1-6, with D possibly TRBD1 on 5 matching bases. V was pared by 6 bases and J by 11 bases, with 14 bases between. This CDR3 spans 13 amino acids. Germline CDR1 is SNHLY and CDR2 is FYNNEI. The CDR3 sequence: CASRIMAGTPLHF. CDR3 nucleotides: TGTGCCAGCAGAATAATGGCAGGGACACCCCTCCACTTT.

This chain joins TRBV25-1 and TRBJ1-2; a possible D gene is TRBD1 (5 bases). The CDR3 runs to 14 residues. The ends were cut back, 1 base at V and 8 bases at J, with 14 bases in the middle. Germline assignment: CDR1 MGHDK and CDR2 SYGVNS. The CDR3 DNA reads as TGTGCCAGCAGTGAATCTGGGGGGGGTAAGGGCTACACCTTC. Translation: CASSESGGGKGYTF.

This clone came up a few times. The rearrangement links TRBV7-9 to TRBJ2-3, with D perhaps matching TRBD2 (6 bases). CDR3 length: 14 amino acids. Germline loops: CDR1 SEHNR, CDR2 FQNEAQ (reference sequence). V lost 8 bases and J lost 4, with 16 bases in between. CDR3 sequence (DNA): TGTGCCAGCCACCGGGACTCCGAGGCAGATACGCAGTATTTT. As protein: CASHRDSEADTQYF. The entire variable domain, with the rest obtained from reference TRBV7-9 and TRBJ2-3, is as follows: DTGVSQNPRHKITKRGQNVTFRCDPISEHNRLYWYRQTLGQGPEFLTYFQNEAQLEKSRLLSDRFSAERPKGSFSTLEIQRTEQGDSAMYLCASHRDSEADTQYFGPGTRLTVL.

The chain employs TRBV7-9 and TRBJ1-2; D remains ambiguous. The CDR3 has 13 residues. V was pared by 5 bases and J by 2 bases, with 9 bases between. Germline-derived CDR1 and CDR2 are SEHNR and FQNEAQ (reference sequence). CDR3 bases: TGTGCCAGCAGCCAGGACTCGAACTATGGCTACACCTTC. As protein: CASSQDSNYGYTF.

The chain joins TRBV6-5 to TRBJ2-1; 13 bases map to TRBD2. J gave up 8 bases and V 2 bases, and 6 bases lay outside the gene matches. The CDR3 has 16 amino acids. Germline CDR1 is MNHEY and CDR2 is SVGAGI. CDR3 in DNA: TGTGCCAGCAGTTACCCGGGACTAGCGGGACGGTATGAGCAGTTCTTC. Its translation is CASSYPGLAGRYEQFF.

The chain recombines TRBV19 with TRBJ2-5; TRBD2 matches 12 bases. The CDR3 contains 15 residues. With V trimmed by 6 bases and J by 6 bases, 8 bases remained unmatched. CDR1 is LNHDA and CDR2 is SQIVND in the germline V gene (reference sequence). The CDR3 loop reads CASSASGRAGKTQYF. The CDR3 DNA sequence: TGTGCCAGTAGCGCTAGCGGGAGGGCCGGGAAGACCCAGTACTTC.

This chain links TRBV25-1 with TRBJ2-7, with 10 bases identical to TRBD1. Germline V gene data show CDR1 as MGHDK and CDR2 as SYGVNS. The J segment lost 2 bases and the V segment lost 2 bases, leaving 3 bases of the junction unmatched. The CDR3 contains 15 residues. The CDR3 is CASSETGTGAYEQYF. The DNA for the CDR3 is TGTGCCAGCAGTGAAACCGGGACAGGGGCCTACGAGCAGTACTTC.

This clone was seen once. The V call is TRBV7-2, the J call TRBJ2-1; tentative D call: TRBD1 (6 bases). Trimming cost V 6 bases and J 0 bases, with 15 bases left between them. CDR3 length: 16 residues. Germline lookup yields CDR1 SGHTA and CDR2 FQGNSA. CDR3 protein: CASRGTTRSSYNEQFF. The CDR3 DNA reads TGTGCCAGCAGAGGGACAACCAGGAGCTCCTACAATGAGCAGTTCTTC.

The chain joins TRBV28 to TRBJ1-4, with 10 bases matching TRBD1. The CDR3 is made up of 13 amino acids. Germline CDR1 reads MDHEN; CDR2 reads SYDVKM. V lost 8 bases and J lost 6; bases outside the gene matches: 3. The CDR3 DNA reads as TGTGCCAGCTCCGGGACAGGGGATGAAAAACTGTTTTTT. Its translation is CASSGTGDEKLFF.

The V call is TRBV28, the J call TRBJ1-1, with D possibly being TRBD1 (6 bases). Germline V gene lookup returns CDR1 MDHEN and CDR2 SYDVKM. Trimming stripped 4 bases from V and 0 bases from J, with 9 bases between. The CDR3 covers 14 residues. The CDR3 loop reads CASSSTGLNTEAFF. The CDR3 region has the DNA TGTGCCAGCAGTTCGACAGGCTTGAACACTGAAGCTTTCTTT.

The J gene is TRBJ1-1, the V gene TRBV2; 7 bases are shared with TRBD1. This CDR3 contains 15 residues. J lost 5 bases, V lost 3 bases, and 9 bases had no gene match. Germline V lookup: CDR1 SNHLY, CDR2 FYNNEI. In DNA form, the CDR3 reads TGTGCCAGCAGTGAGCGAGGGGGCGCGAGGACTGAAGCTTTCTTT. Translating gives CASSERGGARTEAFF.

This chain connects TRBV7-9 to TRBJ2-5; 15 bases map to TRBD2. The CDR3 length is 18 residues. V shed 4 bases and J 3 bases; nucleotides not matched to a gene: 9. Germline V CDR1 and CDR2: SEHNR, FQNEAQ (reference sequence). CDR3 loop: CASSSFGTSGRWEETQYF. The CDR3 coding sequence is TGTGCCAGCAGCTCTTTCGGGACTAGCGGGAGGTGGGAAGAGACCCAGTACTTC.

This clone was detected only once. The rearrangement links TRBV5-4 to TRBJ2-3; 11 positions match TRBD2. Trimming cost V 2 bases and J 4 bases; bases outside gene matches: 6. The CDR3 length is 16 residues. The germline gives CDR1 SGHNT, CDR2 YYREEE (reference sequence). The CDR3 region is CASSLIAGGNPDTQYF. As DNA, the CDR3 is TGTGCCAGCAGCTTAATAGCGGGGGGGAACCCAGATACGCAGTATTTT. Full variable domain (missing parts from reference TRBV5-4 and TRBJ2-3): ETGVTQSPTHLIKTRGQQVTLRCSSQSGHNTVSWYQQALGQGPQFIFQYYREEENGRGNFPPRFSGLQFPNYSSELNVNALELDDSALYLCASSLIAGGNPDTQYFGPGTRLTVL.

This chain links TRBV7-2 with TRBJ2-7; D may be TRBD2 (6 bases). Looked up from germline, CDR1 is SGHTA and CDR2 is FQGNSA. Trimming took off 5 bases at V and 6 bases at J, with 14 bases between the two ends. This CDR3 comprises 13 residues. The CDR3 is CASSQFRGGEQYF. For the CDR3, the DNA is TGTGCCAGCAGCCAGTTCCGGGGAGGCGAGCAGTACTTC.

V is TRBV6-5 and J is TRBJ2-1; 7 nucleotides align to TRBD2. The germline V gene has CDR1 MNHEY and CDR2 SVGAGI. V lost 7 bases, J lost 5 bases, and 8 bases stayed unmatched. The CDR3 totals 14 residues. The DNA of the CDR3 is TGTGCCAGCACCGACGGACTAGACCACAATGAGCAGTTCTTC. It yields the protein CASTDGLDHNEQFF.

This clone has a single count. The chain has TRBV3-1 (or the pseudogene TRBV3-2) and TRBJ2-2; possibly TRBD1 for D (6 bases). Germline lookup yields CDR1 LGHDT and CDR2 YNNKEL (reference sequence). The CDR3 consists of 14 residues. V was cut by 2 bases and J by 5 bases, with 9 bases left in between. Here the CDR3 reads CASSQRQVTGELFF. In nucleotides, the CDR3 is TGTGCCAGCAGCCAAAGACAGGTTACCGGGGAGCTGTTTTTT.

The rearrangement joins TRBV3-1 (or the pseudogene TRBV3-2) to TRBJ1-4; no clear D gene. The CDR3 length is 12 residues. The germline V gene has CDR1 LGHDT and CDR2 YNNKEL (reference sequence). CDR3 sequence reads: CATRSTNEKLFF. Written as DNA, the CDR3 is TGTGCGACACGTTCAACTAATGAAAAACTGTTTTTT.

The rearrangement links TRBV6-2 or TRBV6-3 to TRBJ2-7; 9 bases fit TRBD2. The germline CDR1 and CDR2 sequences are MNHEY and SVGEGT. This CDR3 contains 16 residues. V lost 0 bases, J lost 1 base, and 4 bases stayed unmatched. The CDR3 spells CASSYSSGSGSYEQYF. In DNA, the CDR3 is TGTGCCAGCAGTTACTCTAGCGGGAGTGGATCCTACGAGCAGTACTTC.

V usage is TRBV18 and J usage is TRBJ2-1; 11 bases are shared with TRBD1. In germline, CDR1 is KGHSH, CDR2 LQKENI. CDR3 length: 15 amino acids. The ends lost 4 bases at V and 7 bases at J; junction bases unmatched: 6. CDR3 loop: CASSQPGQGGNEQFF. The CDR3 DNA reads as TGTGCCAGCTCACAACCGGGACAGGGGGGAAATGAGCAGTTCTTC.

This rearrangement joins TRBV7-6 to TRBJ2-6; the match to TRBD1 covers 8 bases. V shed 5 bases, J shed 1 base, and the junction held 7 bases outside the gene matches. Germline assignment: CDR1 SGHVS and CDR2 FNYEAQ. The CDR3 has 17 amino acids. CDR3: CASSASGTGSGANVLTF. In nucleotides, the CDR3 is TGTGCCAGCAGCGCTTCCGGGACAGGTTCTGGGGCCAACGTCCTGACTTTC.

This clone was observed many times. V is TRBV12-3 or TRBV12-4 and J is TRBJ1-2; a possible D gene is TRBD1 (5 bases). The CDR3 spans 13 residues. V was shortened by 7 bases and J by 3 bases, with 12 bases between the two germline ends. Here the CDR3 reads CASNSREDYGYTF. The CDR3 DNA sequence: TGTGCCAGCAATTCCAGGGAGGACTATGGCTACACCTTC.

The rearrangement joins TRBV6-5 to TRBJ1-4, with D uncertain. The CDR3 runs to 14 residues. Germline CDR1 MNHEY, CDR2 SVGAGI. V was shortened by 10 bases and J by 0 bases, with 12 bases between the two germline ends. CDR3 sequence (DNA): TGTGCCACTGCCTCAGGTGCAACTAATGAAAAACTGTTTTTT. This translates into CATASGATNEKLFF.

This chain uses TRBV11-2 with TRBJ2-1, with D maybe TRBD2 (5 bases). Germline CDR1 and CDR2: SGHAT and FQNNGV. Trimming left V 2 bases short and J 6 bases short, with 11 bases between. The CDR3 covers 14 residues. The CDR3 DNA sequence: TGTGCCAGCAGCTTAATAAAGGCGGGCAATGAGCAGTTCTTC. Its translation is CASSLIKAGNEQFF.

The chain is built from TRBV3-1 (or the pseudogene TRBV3-2) and TRBJ1-6; 8 bases are shared with TRBD1. This CDR3 spans 15 amino acids. V gave up 5 bases and J gave up 8 bases; unmatched junction bases: 8. Germline V gene lookup returns CDR1 LGHDT and CDR2 YNNKEL (reference sequence). The chain's CDR3 is CASSSWTGWDSPLHF. CDR3 DNA sequence: TGTGCCAGCAGCTCCTGGACAGGGTGGGATTCACCCCTCCACTTT.

This clone has just a few counts. The chain uses TRBV29-1 and TRBJ2-7, with D possibly matching TRBD2 (5 bases). V was cut by 7 bases and J by 1 base, with 14 bases left in between. This CDR3 spans 13 amino acids. Germline values: CDR1 SQVTM, CDR2 ANQGSEA. This chain's CDR3 is CSAKGRGSYEQYF. CDR3 DNA sequence: TGCAGCGCCAAAGGACGGGGTTCCTACGAGCAGTACTTC.

The V gene is TRBV7-2, the J gene TRBJ1-2, with D perhaps matching TRBD1 (5 bases). CDR1 is SGHTA, CDR2 FQGNSA, per germline. Trimming cost V 2 bases and J 4 bases, with 17 bases left between them. The CDR3 consists of 16 residues. The CDR3 coding sequence is TGTGCCAGCAGCTTAACGGTTTTGGGGCAGCCCTATGGCTACACCTTC. Protein: CASSLTVLGQPYGYTF.

This chain joins TRBV28 and TRBJ2-3; maybe TRBD2 (5 bases). CDR3 length equals 15 residues. CDR1 is MDHEN, CDR2 SYDVKM, per germline. V was trimmed by 3 bases and J by 0 bases, leaving 10 bases between them. CDR3 nucleotide sequence: TGTGCCAGCAGTTTTGGGAGAACTAGCACAGATACGCAGTATTTT. Translation gives CASSFGRTSTDTQYF.

This chain links TRBV6-1 with TRBJ2-4, with 7 bases aligning to TRBD1. The CDR3 contains 17 residues. Trimming took 4 bases from V and 1 from J; bases not matched to a gene: 10. Germline CDR1 is MNHNS and CDR2 is SASEGT. CDR3 in amino acids: CASSVTPGQSAKNIQYF. In DNA, the CDR3 is TGTGCCAGCAGTGTGACTCCGGGACAGTCCGCCAAAAACATTCAGTACTTC.